This TCR beta chain appears in the sequencing data of a study of blood T cells in healthy people across ages. The length of the CDR3 is 16 residues. Germline CDR1 is DFQATT and CDR2 is SNEGSKA (reference sequence). J was trimmed by 1 base and V by 6 bases; bases with no gene match: 14. There are a few counts of this clonotype. What it binds is not known. General observations from the study: Relative to aged donors, long-lived donors carried more naive CD4+ cells and displayed higher diversity.

For the second PCR, which ran for about 7 to 11 cycles, a sample-barcoded 5' primer and a J-beta primer mix were used. Researchers report that a template-switch adaptor with 12 random nucleotides tagged each cDNA molecule. One entry per CDR3 protein results from TCRdb running MiXCR on the 5' RACE reads. The sample yields about 680,000 distinct CDR3 sequences, around 48% seen once. The material sequenced was blood. This receptor was identified in a woman in her fifties or sixties in good health. The rearrangement joins TRBV20-1 to TRBJ2-7; the match to TRBD1 covers 8 bases. The chain's CDR3 is CSARRAGGSLSYEQYF. In nucleotides, the CDR3 is TGCAGTGCCCGCCGCGCAGGGGGCAGCCTATCCTACGAGCAGTACTTC.